The rows below give T cell receptor beta chains drawn from one sample of a study of cytomegalovirus exposure and HLA in healthy donors. Sequencing was performed with immunoSEQ multiplex PCR; in TCRdb, only in-frame clones are kept and a portion is missing. The data hold around 150,000 clones, with approximately 90% observed a single time. Sequencing was performed on PBMCs. The origin of the receptors is a man aged 18 to 29 in good health and CMV-seronegative. The CDR3 runs from the conserved cysteine through the conserved F or W. The order of the fields is clone size, V gene, D gene, J gene, CDR3 protein, CDR3 DNA. The D gene is left open where the match is weak. Only some rows state a clone size, as once, few, many or a class for expanded clones.

abundance: .; v_gene: TRBV30; d_gene: .; j_gene: TRBJ2-1; CDR3aa: CAWSGSLVERLSHHNEQFF; CDR3nt: TGTGCCTGGAGTGGATCTCTCGTAGAGCGCCTTAGCCACCACAATGAGCAGTTCTTC
abundance: .; v_gene: TRBV5-4; d_gene: TRBD1; j_gene: TRBJ2-5; CDR3aa: CASSRSGTEETQYF; CDR3nt: TGTGCCAGCAGCCGCTCCGGGACAGAAGAGACCCAGTACTTC
abundance: .; v_gene: TRBV27; d_gene: TRBD1; j_gene: TRBJ2-6; CDR3aa: CASSPRGQAGANVLTF; CDR3nt: TGTGCCAGCAGTCCGAGGGGGCAAGCTGGGGCCAACGTCCTGACTTTC
abundance: few; v_gene: TRBV5-1; d_gene: .; j_gene: TRBJ1-2; CDR3aa: CASSVAGSDVGYTF; CDR3nt: TGCGCCAGCAGTGTGGCGGGTTCGGACGTTGGCTACACCTTC
abundance: .; v_gene: TRBV5-6; d_gene: .; j_gene: TRBJ2-2; CDR3aa: CASSFGTRSEVLFF; CDR3nt: TGTGCCAGCAGCTTCGGGACACGCTCGGAGGTGCTGTTTTTT
abundance: .; v_gene: TRBV5-8; d_gene: TRBD2; j_gene: TRBJ2-5; CDR3aa: CASSRGGLAETQYF; CDR3nt: TGTGCCAGCAGCCGGGGGGGACTAGCCGAGACCCAGTACTTC
abundance: .; v_gene: TRBV6-5; d_gene: .; j_gene: TRBJ1-2; CDR3aa: CASSYSQGSGYTF; CDR3nt: TGTGCCAGCAGTTATTCTCAGGGGTCTGGCTACACCTTC
abundance: once; v_gene: TRBV15; d_gene: .; j_gene: TRBJ2-3; CDR3aa: CATSKPRGTDTQYF; CDR3nt: TGTGCCACCAGCAAACCCCGGGGCACAGATACGCAGTATTTT
abundance: .; v_gene: TRBV28; d_gene: TRBD1; j_gene: TRBJ1-2; CDR3aa: CASTGQGEGYTF; CDR3nt: TGTGCCAGCACTGGACAGGGGGAAGGCTACACCTTC
abundance: .; v_gene: TRBV28; d_gene: .; j_gene: TRBJ1-1; CDR3aa: CASGFRGDTEAFF; CDR3nt: TGTGCCAGCGGCTTTAGGGGTGACACTGAAGCTTTCTTT
abundance: .; v_gene: TRBV6-5; d_gene: .; j_gene: TRBJ1-2; CDR3aa: CASSSFHRFHTF; CDR3nt: TGTGCCAGCAGTTCTTTCCACAGGTTCCACACCTTC
abundance: .; v_gene: TRBV28; d_gene: .; j_gene: TRBJ1-4; CDR3aa: CASREHRDRLFF; CDR3nt: TGTGCCAGCAGGGAACACAGGGATAGACTGTTTTTT
abundance: .; v_gene: TRBV28; d_gene: TRBD2; j_gene: TRBJ2-2; CDR3aa: CASSLSGGGELFF; CDR3nt: TGTGCCAGCAGTTTATCGGGGGGCGGGGAGCTGTTTTTT
abundance: .; v_gene: TRBV7-8; d_gene: TRBD1; j_gene: TRBJ1-2; CDR3aa: CASSGRTGGHGYTF; CDR3nt: TGTGCCAGCAGCGGACGGACAGGGGGCCATGGCTACACCTTC
abundance: .; v_gene: TRBV27; d_gene: .; j_gene: TRBJ1-5; CDR3aa: CASRPGNNQPQHF; CDR3nt: TGTGCCAGCAGACCAGGGAACAATCAGCCCCAGCATTTT
abundance: .; v_gene: TRBV5-8; d_gene: TRBD1; j_gene: TRBJ2-1; CDR3aa: CASVGQGGNEQFF; CDR3nt: TGTGCCAGCGTAGGACAGGGCGGCAATGAGCAGTTCTTC
abundance: .; v_gene: TRBV11-2; d_gene: .; j_gene: TRBJ2-5; CDR3aa: CASSLIGQAQETQYF; CDR3nt: TGTGCCAGCAGCTTAATCGGTCAGGCCCAAGAGACCCAGTACTTC
abundance: .; v_gene: TRBV2; d_gene: TRBD2; j_gene: TRBJ2-5; CDR3aa: CASKSGGALGTQYF; CDR3nt: TGTGCCAGCAAAAGCGGGGGGGCCTTAGGGACCCAGTACTTC
abundance: .; v_gene: TRBV7-2; d_gene: .; j_gene: TRBJ1-5; CDR3aa: CASSSPGGSNQPQHF; CDR3nt: TGTGCCAGCAGCTCCCCGGGTGGAAGCAATCAGCCCCAGCATTTT
abundance: .; v_gene: TRBV6-6; d_gene: .; j_gene: TRBJ2-5; CDR3aa: CASRIDLLVQETQYF; CDR3nt: TGTGCCAGCAGGATAGATCTACTAGTCCAAGAGACCCAGTACTTC
abundance: once; v_gene: TRBV19; d_gene: TRBD1; j_gene: TRBJ1-5; CDR3aa: CASSKQGAGNQPQHF; CDR3nt: TGTGCCAGTAGTAAACAGGGGGCGGGCAATCAGCCCCAGCATTTT
abundance: .; v_gene: TRBV9; d_gene: .; j_gene: TRBJ1-5; CDR3aa: CASSAQGTHNQPQHF; CDR3nt: TGTGCCAGCAGCGCGCAGGGGACCCATAATCAGCCCCAGCATTTT
abundance: .; v_gene: TRBV10-1; d_gene: TRBD2; j_gene: TRBJ2-1; CDR3aa: CASSDSTTSGRGGQFF; CDR3nt: TGCGCCAGCAGTGATTCCACGACTAGCGGGAGGGGTGGGCAGTTCTTC
abundance: .; v_gene: TRBV7-9; d_gene: .; j_gene: TRBJ2-3; CDR3aa: CASSHKSRAGDTQYF; CDR3nt: TGTGCCAGCAGCCACAAGTCCAGGGCCGGAGATACGCAGTATTTT
abundance: .; v_gene: TRBV7-9; d_gene: TRBD2; j_gene: TRBJ2-1; CDR3aa: CASSDTPSTSGSLIF; CDR3nt: TGTGCCAGCAGCGATACCCCTTCAACTAGCGGGAGTTTAATCTTC
abundance: .; v_gene: TRBV4-3; d_gene: .; j_gene: TRBJ2-7; CDR3aa: CASSPGAFSYEQYF; CDR3nt: TGCGCCAGCAGTCCTGGAGCGTTCTCCTACGAGCAGTACTTC
abundance: few; v_gene: TRBV15; d_gene: .; j_gene: TRBJ1-2; CDR3aa: CATSTDFGGLGYTF; CDR3nt: TGTGCCACCAGCACCGATTTCGGGGGGCTAGGCTACACCTTC
abundance: .; v_gene: TRBV15; d_gene: TRBD1; j_gene: TRBJ2-7; CDR3aa: CATGQGMPYEQYF; CDR3nt: TGTGCCACGGGACAGGGAATGCCCTACGAGCAGTACTTC
abundance: once; v_gene: TRBV20-1; d_gene: .; j_gene: TRBJ1-6; CDR3aa: CSATNNSPLHF; CDR3nt: TGCAGTGCTACCAATAATTCACCCCTCCACTTT
abundance: .; v_gene: TRBV6-1; d_gene: .; j_gene: TRBJ2-4; CDR3aa: CASSGQVIQYF; CDR3nt: TGTGCCAGCAGTGGACAGGTCATTCAGTACTTC
abundance: .; v_gene: TRBV4-2; d_gene: TRBD1; j_gene: TRBJ2-1; CDR3aa: CASSQTGTGFNEQFF; CDR3nt: TGTGCCAGCAGCCAGACCGGGACAGGGTTCAATGAGCAGTTCTTC
abundance: .; v_gene: TRBV28; d_gene: TRBD1; j_gene: TRBJ1-2; CDR3aa: CASSPTGANYGYTF; CDR3nt: TGTGCCAGCAGTCCCACAGGGGCTAACTATGGCTACACCTTC
abundance: .; v_gene: TRBV7-9; d_gene: .; j_gene: TRBJ1-6; CDR3aa: CASSLDSSYNSPLHF; CDR3nt: TGTGCCAGCAGCTTAGACAGCTCCTATAATTCACCCCTCCACTTT
abundance: once; v_gene: TRBV6-5; d_gene: TRBD1; j_gene: TRBJ2-2; CDR3aa: CASSQGTGFAGELFF; CDR3nt: TGTGCCAGCAGTCAAGGGACAGGGTTCGCCGGGGAGCTGTTTTTT
abundance: .; v_gene: TRBV2; d_gene: .; j_gene: TRBJ1-1; CDR3aa: CASYTPRTVQNTEAFF; CDR3nt: TGTGCCAGCTACACCCCCCGGACAGTACAGAACACTGAAGCTTTCTTT
abundance: .; v_gene: TRBV5-1; d_gene: TRBD1; j_gene: TRBJ1-1; CDR3aa: CASSLRGQGVGNTEAFF; CDR3nt: TGCGCCAGCAGCTTGAGAGGGCAGGGGGTAGGGAACACTGAAGCTTTCTTT
abundance: .; v_gene: TRBV7-2; d_gene: .; j_gene: TRBJ1-5; CDR3aa: CASSLVSGVNQPQHF; CDR3nt: TGTGCCAGCAGCTTAGTTTCAGGGGTGAATCAGCCCCAGCATTTT
abundance: .; v_gene: TRBV29-1; d_gene: TRBD2; j_gene: TRBJ2-7; CDR3aa: CSVLKLAGASYEQYF; CDR3nt: TGCAGCGTCTTAAAACTAGCGGGAGCATCCTACGAGCAGTACTTC
abundance: .; v_gene: TRBV27; d_gene: TRBD2; j_gene: TRBJ2-1; CDR3aa: CASSSTTSGGYNEQFF; CDR3nt: TGTGCCAGCAGTTCAACCACTAGCGGAGGGTACAATGAGCAGTTCTTC
abundance: .; v_gene: TRBV13; d_gene: TRBD1; j_gene: TRBJ2-1; CDR3aa: CASSPRQGPDNEQFF; CDR3nt: TGTGCCAGCAGCCCTAGACAGGGACCTGACAATGAGCAGTTCTTC
abundance: .; v_gene: TRBV6-1; d_gene: TRBD1; j_gene: TRBJ1-1; CDR3aa: CASSLTGMTEAFF; CDR3nt: TGTGCCAGCAGTCTGACAGGGATGACTGAAGCTTTCTTT
abundance: .; v_gene: TRBV5-4; d_gene: TRBD2; j_gene: TRBJ2-5; CDR3aa: CASSLLTSGEETQYF; CDR3nt: TGTGCCAGCAGCCTACTGACTAGCGGGGAAGAGACCCAGTACTTC
abundance: .; v_gene: TRBV10-2; d_gene: .; j_gene: TRBJ2-7; CDR3aa: CASSVATPGEQYF; CDR3nt: TGCGCCAGCAGTGTGGCGACTCCGGGGGAGCAGTACTTC
abundance: once; v_gene: TRBV6-5; d_gene: .; j_gene: TRBJ2-5; CDR3aa: CASMRGAGETQYF; CDR3nt: TGTGCCAGCATGAGAGGGGCGGGGGAGACCCAGTACTTC
abundance: .; v_gene: TRBV7-2; d_gene: .; j_gene: TRBJ2-7; CDR3aa: CASSLEGGGRGPYEQYF; CDR3nt: TGTGCCAGCAGCTTAGAAGGCGGGGGCAGGGGTCCCTACGAGCAGTACTTC
abundance: .; v_gene: TRBV28; d_gene: TRBD1; j_gene: TRBJ1-4; CDR3aa: CASSFSATRGSNEKLFF; CDR3nt: TGTGCCAGCAGTTTTTCGGCGACCAGGGGGAGCAATGAAAAACTGTTTTTT
abundance: .; v_gene: TRBV2; d_gene: TRBD1; j_gene: TRBJ1-2; CDR3aa: CASTSGQGNYGYTF; CDR3nt: TGTGCCAGCACCTCGGGACAGGGGAACTATGGCTACACCTTC
abundance: .; v_gene: TRBV13; d_gene: .; j_gene: TRBJ1-5; CDR3aa: CASSLKGLSGDDQPQHF; CDR3nt: TGTGCCAGCAGCCTTAAAGGGTTGTCAGGGGACGATCAGCCCCAGCATTTT
abundance: .; v_gene: TRBV5-4; d_gene: .; j_gene: TRBJ1-5; CDR3aa: CASSLDTGNQPQHF; CDR3nt: TGTGCCAGCAGCTTAGACACCGGCAATCAGCCCCAGCATTTT
abundance: .; v_gene: TRBV6-6; d_gene: .; j_gene: TRBJ1-2; CDR3aa: CASSSPRANYGYTF; CDR3nt: TGTGCCAGCAGTTCCCCCCGAGCTAACTATGGCTACACCTTC